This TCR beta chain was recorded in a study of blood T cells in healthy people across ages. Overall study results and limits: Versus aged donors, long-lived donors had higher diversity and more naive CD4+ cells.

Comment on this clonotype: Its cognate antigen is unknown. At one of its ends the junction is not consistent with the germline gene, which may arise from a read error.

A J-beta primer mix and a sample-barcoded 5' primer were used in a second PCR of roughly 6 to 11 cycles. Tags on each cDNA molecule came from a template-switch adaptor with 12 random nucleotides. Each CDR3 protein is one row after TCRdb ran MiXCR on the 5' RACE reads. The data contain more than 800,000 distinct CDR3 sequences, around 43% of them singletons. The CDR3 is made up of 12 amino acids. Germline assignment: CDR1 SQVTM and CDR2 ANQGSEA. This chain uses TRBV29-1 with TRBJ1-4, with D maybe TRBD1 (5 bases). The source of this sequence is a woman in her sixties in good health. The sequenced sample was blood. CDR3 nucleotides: TGTGGAGGAGGGGACCCTAATGAAAAACTGTTTTTT. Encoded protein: CGGGDPNEKLFF.